Reported below is one T cell receptor (beta chain). Its antigen remains unidentified. The method was immunoSEQ multiplex PCR; TCRdb's version includes in-frame clones alone and lacks a portion of them. The table records approximately 31,000 clones, roughly 77% of them present only once. Described time point: week 35, safety follow-up. Each dose delivered 300 ug of mutant IDH1 20-mer peptide subcutaneously with imiquimod. The data originate from a study of a mutant IDH1 vaccine in newly diagnosed glioma. V shed 1 base and J shed 6 bases, with 10 bases lying between them. Germline lookup yields CDR1 MNHNS and CDR2 SASEGT. The CDR3 is made up of 14 amino acids.

This chain uses TRBV6-1 with TRBJ2-1, with a weak D call TRBD1 (6 bases). The clonotype was recovered from a man aged 35-49 years with glioma. Some clones in this sample may be carry-over from other donors' samples. The starting material was PBMCs, obtained from a glioma patient whose treatment included an IDH1 peptide vaccine. The DNA for the CDR3 is TGTGCCAGCAGTGAAGGTAGAGGGGGCAATGAGCAGTTCTTC. It encodes CASSEGRGGNEQFF.